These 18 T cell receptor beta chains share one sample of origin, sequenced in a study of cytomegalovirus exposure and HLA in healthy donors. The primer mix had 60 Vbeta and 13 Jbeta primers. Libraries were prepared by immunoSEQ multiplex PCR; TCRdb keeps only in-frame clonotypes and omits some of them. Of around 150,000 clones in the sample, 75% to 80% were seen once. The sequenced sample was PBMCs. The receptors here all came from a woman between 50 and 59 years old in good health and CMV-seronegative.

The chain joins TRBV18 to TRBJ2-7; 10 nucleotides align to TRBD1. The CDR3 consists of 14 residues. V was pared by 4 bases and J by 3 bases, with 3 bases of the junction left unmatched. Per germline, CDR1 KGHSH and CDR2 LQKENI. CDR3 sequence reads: CASSQDRGFYEQYF. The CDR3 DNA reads TGTGCCAGCTCACAGGACAGGGGGTTCTACGAGCAGTACTTC.

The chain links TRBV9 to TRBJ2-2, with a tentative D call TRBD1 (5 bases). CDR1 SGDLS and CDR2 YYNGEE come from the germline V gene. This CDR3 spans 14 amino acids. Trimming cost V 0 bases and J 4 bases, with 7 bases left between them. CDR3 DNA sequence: TGTGCCAGCAGCGTAGGACAGCCCACCGGGGAGCTGTTTTTT. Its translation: CASSVGQPTGELFF.

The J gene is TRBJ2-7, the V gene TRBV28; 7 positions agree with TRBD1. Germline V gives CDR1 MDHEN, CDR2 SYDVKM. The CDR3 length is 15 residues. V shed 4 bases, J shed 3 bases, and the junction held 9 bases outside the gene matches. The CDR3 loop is CASSSTDRADYEQYF. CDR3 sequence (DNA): TGTGCCAGCAGTTCCACCGACAGGGCGGACTACGAGCAGTACTTC.

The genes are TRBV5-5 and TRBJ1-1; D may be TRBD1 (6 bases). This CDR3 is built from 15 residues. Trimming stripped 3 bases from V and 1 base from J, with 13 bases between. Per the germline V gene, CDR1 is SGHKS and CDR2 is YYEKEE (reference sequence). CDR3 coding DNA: TGTGCCAGCAGCTGGGTAGGGGGAGCGAACACTGAAGCTTTCTTT. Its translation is CASSWVGGANTEAFF.

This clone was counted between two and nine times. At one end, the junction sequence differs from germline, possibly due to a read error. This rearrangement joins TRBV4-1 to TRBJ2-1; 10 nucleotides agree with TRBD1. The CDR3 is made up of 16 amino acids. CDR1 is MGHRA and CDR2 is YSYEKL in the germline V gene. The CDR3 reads CASSEDRDRGYNEQFF. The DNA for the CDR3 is TGCGCCAGCAGCGAAGACCGGGACAGGGGATACAATGAGCAGTTCTTC.

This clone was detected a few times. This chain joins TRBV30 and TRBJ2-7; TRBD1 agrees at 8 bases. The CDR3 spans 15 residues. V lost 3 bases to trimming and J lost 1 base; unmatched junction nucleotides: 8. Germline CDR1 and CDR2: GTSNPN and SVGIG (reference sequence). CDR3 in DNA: TGTGCCTGGAGCGGGACGACAGGGGCTTCCTACGAGCAGTACTTC. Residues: CAWSGTTGASYEQYF.

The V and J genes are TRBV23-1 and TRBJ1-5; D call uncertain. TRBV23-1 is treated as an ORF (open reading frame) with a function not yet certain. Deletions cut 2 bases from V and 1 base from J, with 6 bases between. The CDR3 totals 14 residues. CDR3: CASSQHSSNQPQHF. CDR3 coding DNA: TGCGCCAGCAGTCAACATTCAAGCAATCAGCCCCAGCATTTT.

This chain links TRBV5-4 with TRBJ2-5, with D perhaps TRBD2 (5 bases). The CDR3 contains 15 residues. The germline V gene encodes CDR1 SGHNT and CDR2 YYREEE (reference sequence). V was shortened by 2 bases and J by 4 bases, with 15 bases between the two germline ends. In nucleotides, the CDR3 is TGTGCCAGCAGCTTAGGGAGTATAATCGGAGAGACCCAGTACTTC. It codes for CASSLGSIIGETQYF.

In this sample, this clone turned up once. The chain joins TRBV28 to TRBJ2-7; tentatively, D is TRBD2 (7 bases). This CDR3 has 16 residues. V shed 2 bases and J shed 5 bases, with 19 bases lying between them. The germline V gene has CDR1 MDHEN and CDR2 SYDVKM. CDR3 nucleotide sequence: TGTGCCAGCAGTTTAAGGCAAAGGACGGGGGGCAACGAGCAGTACTTC. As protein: CASSLRQRTGGNEQYF.

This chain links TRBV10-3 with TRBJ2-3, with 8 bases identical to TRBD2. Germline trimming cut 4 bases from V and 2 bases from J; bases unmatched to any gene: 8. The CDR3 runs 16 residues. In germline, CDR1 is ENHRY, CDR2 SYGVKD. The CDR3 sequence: CAISATSGGYTDTQYF. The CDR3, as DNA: TGTGCCATCAGTGCCACTAGCGGAGGTTACACAGATACGCAGTATTTT.

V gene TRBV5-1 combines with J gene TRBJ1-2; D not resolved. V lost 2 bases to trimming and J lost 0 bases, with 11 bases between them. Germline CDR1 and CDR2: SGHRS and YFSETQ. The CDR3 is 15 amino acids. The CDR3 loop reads CASSFENRANYGYTF. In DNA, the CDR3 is TGCGCCAGCAGCTTTGAAAACAGAGCTAACTATGGCTACACCTTC. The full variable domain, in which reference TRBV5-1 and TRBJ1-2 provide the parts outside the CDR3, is KAGVTQTPRYLIKTRGQQVTLSCSPISGHRSVSWYQQTPGQGLQFLFEYFSETQRNKGNFPGRFSGRQFSNSRSEMNVSTLELGDSALYLCASSFENRANYGYTFGSGTRLTVV.

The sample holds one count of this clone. CDR3 DNA sequence: TGTGCCAGCAGCACACCGGGACAGGAGGGCAATCAGCCCCAGCATTTT. Translating gives CASSTPGQEGNQPQHF. V is TRBV21-1 and J is TRBJ1-5; TRBD1, the D gene given by the table, was not confirmed from the DNA. TRBV21-1 is a pseudogene. The CDR3 is 16 residues long.

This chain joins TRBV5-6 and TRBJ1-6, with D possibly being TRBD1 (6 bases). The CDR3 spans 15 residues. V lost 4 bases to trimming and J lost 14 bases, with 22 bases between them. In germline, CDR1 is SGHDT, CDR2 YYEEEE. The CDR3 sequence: CASSRFRGGVRALHF. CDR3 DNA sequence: TGTGCCAGCAGCCGATTTAGGGGGGGCGTGAGGGCCCTCCACTTT.

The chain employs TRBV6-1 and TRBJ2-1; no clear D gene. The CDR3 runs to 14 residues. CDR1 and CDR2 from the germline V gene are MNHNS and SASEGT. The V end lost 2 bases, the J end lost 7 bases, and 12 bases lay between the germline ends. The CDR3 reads CASSEYLSGNEQFF. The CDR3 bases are TGTGCCAGCAGTGAATATCTCTCCGGTAATGAGCAGTTCTTC.

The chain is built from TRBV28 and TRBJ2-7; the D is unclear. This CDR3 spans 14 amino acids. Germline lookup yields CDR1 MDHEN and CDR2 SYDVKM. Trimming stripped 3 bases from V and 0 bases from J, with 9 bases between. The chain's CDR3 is CASSFGRISYEQYF. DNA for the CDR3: TGTGCCAGCAGTTTTGGCCGTATCTCCTACGAGCAGTACTTC.

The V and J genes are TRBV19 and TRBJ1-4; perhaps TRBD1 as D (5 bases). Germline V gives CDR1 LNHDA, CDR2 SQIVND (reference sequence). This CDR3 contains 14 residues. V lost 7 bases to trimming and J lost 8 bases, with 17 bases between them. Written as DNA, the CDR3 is TGTGCCAGTACCGACCACGTTGGGGCAGAAAAACTGTTTTTT. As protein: CASTDHVGAEKLFF.

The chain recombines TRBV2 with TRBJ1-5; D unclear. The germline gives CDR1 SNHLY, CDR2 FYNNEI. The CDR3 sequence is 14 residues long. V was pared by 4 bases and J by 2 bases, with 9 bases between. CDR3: CASSVRQGNQPQHF. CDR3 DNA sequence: TGTGCCAGCAGTGTTCGTCAGGGCAATCAGCCCCAGCATTTT.

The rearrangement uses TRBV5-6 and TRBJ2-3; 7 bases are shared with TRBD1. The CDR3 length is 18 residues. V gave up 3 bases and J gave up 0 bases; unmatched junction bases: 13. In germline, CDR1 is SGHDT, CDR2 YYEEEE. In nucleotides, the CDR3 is TGTGCCAGCAGCTCCGGGACAGCGTTACCGTCTAGCACAGATACGCAGTATTTT. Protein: CASSSGTALPSSTDTQYF.